A selection of T cell receptor beta chains follows, all from one sample in a study of shared clonotypes between healthy human individuals. Clones were sequenced by immunoSEQ multiplex PCR, and TCRdb holds only the in-frame ones, with some missing. The data hold 1.5 million to 2.5 million clones, with about 95% observed a single time. Sequencing was carried out using naive CD8+ T cells sorted from blood. These receptors came from a man between 18 and 35 years old in good health. The CDR3 runs from the conserved cysteine through the conserved F or W. Each record gives: clone size, J gene, V gene, D gene, CDR3 protein, CDR3 DNA. D genes are given only for firm matches. Expanded clones are given a class, and other clones once, few, many or no size at all.

abundance: -; j_gene: TRBJ1-4; v_gene: TRBV5-6; d_gene: -; CDR3aa: CASSLVGINEKLFF; CDR3nt: TGTGCCAGCAGCTTGGTGGGGATCAATGAAAAACTGTTTTTT
abundance: -; j_gene: TRBJ2-3; v_gene: TRBV2; d_gene: -; CDR3aa: CASSVWGPSTDTQYF; CDR3nt: TGTGCCAGCAGTGTTTGGGGGCCTAGCACAGATACGCAGTATTTT
abundance: -; j_gene: TRBJ1-1; v_gene: TRBV30; d_gene: -; CDR3aa: CAWSRGTAEAFF; CDR3nt: TGTGCCTGGAGTCGGGGGACCGCTGAAGCTTTCTTT
abundance: -; j_gene: TRBJ2-7; v_gene: TRBV27; d_gene: TRBD1; CDR3aa: CASSPGQGTTYEQYF; CDR3nt: TGTGCCAGCAGCCCGGGACAGGGGACCACCTACGAGCAGTACTTC
abundance: -; j_gene: TRBJ1-2; v_gene: TRBV15; d_gene: -; CDR3aa: CATSRDLGAEPRYGYTF; CDR3nt: TGTGCCACCAGCAGAGATCTAGGGGCGGAACCGCGGTATGGCTACACCTTC
abundance: -; j_gene: TRBJ2-7; v_gene: TRBV5-4; d_gene: TRBD1; CDR3aa: CASSFGTESSYEQYF; CDR3nt: TGTGCCAGCAGCTTCGGGACAGAGAGCTCCTACGAGCAGTACTTC
abundance: -; j_gene: TRBJ2-7; v_gene: TRBV4-3; d_gene: -; CDR3aa: CASSPRENSYEQYF; CDR3nt: TGCGCCAGCAGCCCTCGGGAAAACTCCTACGAGCAGTACTTC
abundance: once; j_gene: TRBJ2-5; v_gene: TRBV7-9; d_gene: -; CDR3aa: CASTDGGTQYF; CDR3nt: TGTGCCAGCACCGACGGGGGGACCCAGTACTTC
abundance: -; j_gene: TRBJ2-7; v_gene: TRBV7-8; d_gene: -; CDR3aa: CASSSGRPRDEQYF; CDR3nt: TGTGCCAGCAGCTCAGGGAGGCCCAGAGACGAGCAGTACTTC
abundance: -; j_gene: TRBJ2-5; v_gene: TRBV5-1; d_gene: TRBD2; CDR3aa: CASSFLSGGAVETQYF; CDR3nt: TGCGCCAGCAGCTTCCTAAGCGGGGGGGCGGTAGAGACCCAGTACTTC
abundance: -; j_gene: TRBJ2-6; v_gene: TRBV30; d_gene: -; CDR3aa: CASNRLGANVLTF; CDR3nt: TGTGCCTCTAACCGGTTAGGGGCCAACGTCCTGACTTTC
abundance: -; j_gene: TRBJ2-7; v_gene: TRBV4-3; d_gene: -; CDR3aa: CASSQVTGPSYEQYF; CDR3nt: TGCGCCAGCAGCCAAGTAACAGGACCGTCCTACGAGCAGTACTTC
abundance: -; j_gene: TRBJ2-3; v_gene: TRBV6-1; d_gene: TRBD2; CDR3aa: CASSAGTTEVPDTQYF; CDR3nt: TGTGCCAGCAGTGCCGGGACTACAGAGGTCCCAGATACGCAGTATTTT
abundance: -; j_gene: TRBJ2-1; v_gene: TRBV7-2; d_gene: -; CDR3aa: CASSPRRLAGDEQFF; CDR3nt: TGTGCCAGCAGCCCTAGACGGCTAGCAGGCGATGAGCAGTTCTTC
abundance: -; j_gene: TRBJ2-7; v_gene: TRBV6-5; d_gene: TRBD2; CDR3aa: CASSYAGLAGEIEYF; CDR3nt: TGTGCCAGCAGTTACGCCGGACTAGCGGGAGAGATTGAGTACTTC
abundance: -; j_gene: TRBJ2-2; v_gene: TRBV27; d_gene: -; CDR3aa: CASSSISSSGELFF; CDR3nt: TGTGCCAGCAGTTCCATTAGCTCATCCGGGGAGCTGTTTTTT
abundance: -; j_gene: TRBJ2-5; v_gene: TRBV11-2; d_gene: -; CDR3aa: CASSPGQGHQETQYF; CDR3nt: TGTGCCAGCAGCCCCGGTCAGGGCCACCAAGAGACCCAGTACTTC
abundance: -; j_gene: TRBJ1-5; v_gene: TRBV6-1; d_gene: -; CDR3aa: CASSSRHLSNQPQHF; CDR3nt: TGTGCCAGCAGTAGCCGACATCTCTCTAATCAGCCCCAGCATTTT
abundance: -; j_gene: TRBJ2-1; v_gene: TRBV13; d_gene: TRBD2; CDR3aa: CASSPSTGLAFSEQFF; CDR3nt: TGTGCCAGCAGCCCATCCACGGGACTAGCGTTCAGTGAGCAGTTCTTC
abundance: -; j_gene: TRBJ1-2; v_gene: TRBV4-3; d_gene: -; CDR3aa: CASSQFSGTDYGYTF; CDR3nt: TGCGCCAGCAGCCAATTCTCCGGGACGGACTATGGCTACACCTTC
abundance: -; j_gene: TRBJ1-5; v_gene: TRBV9; d_gene: -; CDR3aa: CASSLHNGNQPQHF; CDR3nt: TGTGCCAGCAGCCTCCACAATGGTAATCAGCCCCAGCATTTT
abundance: -; j_gene: TRBJ2-7; v_gene: TRBV4-1; d_gene: TRBD2; CDR3aa: CASSQVGLAGGSEQYF; CDR3nt: TGCGCCAGCAGCCAAGTCGGACTAGCGGGAGGGTCCGAGCAGTACTTC
abundance: -; j_gene: TRBJ1-4; v_gene: TRBV27; d_gene: TRBD1; CDR3aa: CASSLGTVNEKLFF; CDR3nt: TGTGCCAGCAGTTTGGGGACAGTTAATGAAAAACTGTTTTTT
abundance: -; j_gene: TRBJ2-7; v_gene: TRBV10-3; d_gene: -; CDR3aa: CAISKDSYLSEQYF; CDR3nt: TGTGCCATCAGTAAGGACTCCTACCTAAGTGAGCAGTACTTC
abundance: -; j_gene: TRBJ1-5; v_gene: TRBV7-9; d_gene: TRBD1; CDR3aa: CASSFSGQGFQPQHF; CDR3nt: TGTGCCAGCAGCTTTTCGGGACAGGGTTTCCAGCCCCAGCATTTT
abundance: -; j_gene: TRBJ2-5; v_gene: TRBV6-5; d_gene: -; CDR3aa: CASSYSNGARETQYF; CDR3nt: TGTGCCAGCAGTTACTCGAACGGGGCGCGGGAGACCCAGTACTTC
abundance: once; j_gene: TRBJ2-7; v_gene: TRBV4-3; d_gene: -; CDR3aa: CASSQEIGTLIYEQYF; CDR3nt: TGCGCCAGCAGCCAAGAGATAGGGACCCTTATCTACGAGCAGTACTTC
abundance: -; j_gene: TRBJ1-3; v_gene: TRBV4-1; d_gene: -; CDR3aa: CASSQDPWGWGSSGNTIYF; CDR3nt: TGCGCCAGCAGCCAAGATCCATGGGGATGGGGCAGCTCTGGAAACACCATATATTTT
abundance: -; j_gene: TRBJ2-7; v_gene: TRBV4-3; d_gene: TRBD2; CDR3aa: CASSQESGSSYEQYF; CDR3nt: TGCGCCAGCAGCCAAGAGAGCGGGAGCTCCTACGAGCAGTACTTC
abundance: -; j_gene: TRBJ1-6; v_gene: TRBV9; d_gene: -; CDR3aa: CASSVGGGQSPLHF; CDR3nt: TGTGCCAGCAGCGTAGGAGGGGGGCAGTCACCCCTCCACTTT
abundance: -; j_gene: TRBJ2-7; v_gene: TRBV7-9; d_gene: -; CDR3aa: CASSPRDGSYEQYF; CDR3nt: TGTGCCAGCAGCCCCCGGGACGGCTCCTACGAGCAGTACTTC
abundance: -; j_gene: TRBJ2-1; v_gene: TRBV2; d_gene: -; CDR3aa: CASSEGPRNEQFF; CDR3nt: TGTGCCAGCAGTGAGGGCCCGAGGAATGAGCAGTTCTTC
abundance: -; j_gene: TRBJ2-1; v_gene: TRBV4-1; d_gene: -; CDR3aa: CASSQSRSGGPYNEQFF; CDR3nt: TGCGCCAGCAGCCAATCCCGTTCTGGCGGCCCCTACAATGAGCAGTTCTTC
abundance: -; j_gene: TRBJ2-7; v_gene: TRBV7-9; d_gene: -; CDR3aa: CASSLRDRFYEQYF; CDR3nt: TGTGCCAGCAGCTTACGCGACAGGTTCTACGAGCAGTACTTC
abundance: -; j_gene: TRBJ2-2; v_gene: TRBV27; d_gene: TRBD2; CDR3aa: CASSFSGGGGELFF; CDR3nt: TGTGCCAGCAGTTTCTCCGGGGGGGGCGGGGAGCTGTTTTTT
abundance: -; j_gene: TRBJ2-7; v_gene: TRBV4-2; d_gene: TRBD2; CDR3aa: CASSQAGGRYEQYF; CDR3nt: TGTGCCAGCAGCCAAGCGGGGGGTCGCTACGAGCAGTACTTC
abundance: -; j_gene: TRBJ2-1; v_gene: TRBV7-9; d_gene: -; CDR3aa: CASSPLDGGNYNEQFF; CDR3nt: TGTGCCAGCAGCCCGCTGGACGGGGGAAACTACAATGAGCAGTTCTTC
abundance: -; j_gene: TRBJ1-1; v_gene: TRBV19; d_gene: -; CDR3aa: CASSGQTLMNTEAFF; CDR3nt: TGTGCCAGTAGTGGACAGACCCTCATGAACACTGAAGCTTTCTTT
abundance: -; j_gene: TRBJ1-5; v_gene: TRBV7-6; d_gene: -; CDR3aa: CASSPELGQPQHF; CDR3nt: TGTGCCAGCAGCCCAGAATTGGGTCAGCCCCAGCATTTT
abundance: once; j_gene: TRBJ2-4; v_gene: TRBV28; d_gene: -; CDR3aa: CASSSGVAKNIQYF; CDR3nt: TGTGCCAGCAGTTCAGGTGTAGCCAAAAACATTCAGTACTTC
abundance: -; j_gene: TRBJ1-1; v_gene: TRBV6-1; d_gene: TRBD1; CDR3aa: CASSGTGGMNTEAFF; CDR3nt: TGTGCCAGCAGTGGGACAGGGGGGATGAACACTGAAGCTTTCTTT
abundance: -; j_gene: TRBJ1-2; v_gene: TRBV7-3; d_gene: TRBD1; CDR3aa: CASSLTSGGGYTF; CDR3nt: TGTGCCAGCAGCTTAACTTCAGGGGGTGGCTACACCTTC
abundance: -; j_gene: TRBJ2-7; v_gene: TRBV7-6; d_gene: TRBD2; CDR3aa: CASSLGAGEMYEQYF; CDR3nt: TGTGCCAGCAGCTTAGGAGCGGGGGAGATGTACGAGCAGTACTTC
abundance: -; j_gene: TRBJ2-1; v_gene: TRBV4-1; d_gene: -; CDR3aa: CASSHYLRNEQFF; CDR3nt: TGCGCCAGCAGCCATTACTTACGCAATGAGCAGTTCTTC
abundance: -; j_gene: TRBJ2-7; v_gene: TRBV4-3; d_gene: -; CDR3aa: CASSQDPPGYLGEQYF; CDR3nt: TGCGCCAGCAGCCAAGACCCACCGGGGTACCTGGGCGAGCAGTACTTC
abundance: -; j_gene: TRBJ1-5; v_gene: TRBV21-1; d_gene: -; CDR3aa: CASSKAGGVEGNQPQHF; CDR3nt: TGTGCCAGCAGCAAAGCAGGAGGGGTGGAAGGCAATCAGCCCCAGCATTTT
abundance: -; j_gene: TRBJ2-5; v_gene: TRBV18; d_gene: -; CDR3aa: CASSPAPGTEEETQYF; CDR3nt: TGTGCCAGCTCACCCGCCCCGGGTACGGAAGAAGAGACCCAGTACTTC
abundance: -; j_gene: TRBJ1-2; v_gene: TRBV9; d_gene: -; CDR3aa: CASSVEGSYTF; CDR3nt: TGTGCCAGCAGCGTAGAGGGGAGCTACACCTTC
abundance: -; j_gene: TRBJ1-6; v_gene: TRBV7-7; d_gene: TRBD1; CDR3aa: CASSPRTGSSYNSPLHF; CDR3nt: TGTGCTAGCAGCCCCCGGACAGGGAGCTCCTATAATTCACCCCTCCACTTT
abundance: -; j_gene: TRBJ2-1; v_gene: TRBV5-1; d_gene: -; CDR3aa: CASSLVGAYNEQFF; CDR3nt: TGCGCCAGCAGCTTGGTAGGGGCCTACAATGAGCAGTTCTTC
abundance: -; j_gene: TRBJ1-2; v_gene: TRBV19; d_gene: TRBD1; CDR3aa: CATRTGSPYGYTF; CDR3nt: TGTGCCACCAGGACAGGGAGCCCCTATGGCTACACCTTC
abundance: -; j_gene: TRBJ2-5; v_gene: TRBV7-8; d_gene: -; CDR3aa: CASSPTHQETQYF; CDR3nt: TGTGCCAGCAGCCCGACACACCAAGAGACCCAGTACTTC
abundance: -; j_gene: TRBJ2-7; v_gene: TRBV19; d_gene: -; CDR3aa: CASSIYADSYEQYF; CDR3nt: TGTGCCAGTAGTATATATGCGGATTCCTACGAGCAGTACTTC
abundance: -; j_gene: TRBJ2-2; v_gene: TRBV4-2; d_gene: TRBD2; CDR3aa: CASSQAPPSLAGGLTGELFF; CDR3nt: TGTGCCAGCAGCCAAGCTCCACCCTCTCTAGCGGGGGGGCTCACCGGGGAGCTGTTTTTT
abundance: -; j_gene: TRBJ2-5; v_gene: TRBV7-3; d_gene: -; CDR3aa: CASSLTGGSYQETQYF; CDR3nt: TGTGCCAGCAGCTTAACTGGCGGGTCGTACCAAGAGACCCAGTACTTC
abundance: -; j_gene: TRBJ2-1; v_gene: TRBV13; d_gene: TRBD1; CDR3aa: CASSGPGQGNNEQFF; CDR3nt: TGTGCCAGCAGCGGGCCGGGACAGGGCAACAATGAGCAGTTCTTC
abundance: -; j_gene: TRBJ2-5; v_gene: TRBV19; d_gene: -; CDR3aa: CASMSLGGYQETQYF; CDR3nt: TGTGCCAGTATGAGTTTAGGGGGATACCAAGAGACCCAGTACTTC
abundance: -; j_gene: TRBJ2-7; v_gene: TRBV5-1; d_gene: -; CDR3aa: CASSLYRDSRIEQYF; CDR3nt: TGCGCCAGCAGCTTGTACCGGGACTCGAGGATTGAGCAGTACTTC
abundance: -; j_gene: TRBJ2-7; v_gene: TRBV4-1; d_gene: TRBD1; CDR3aa: CASSQDVGGAVYEQYF; CDR3nt: TGCGCCAGCAGCCAAGATGTAGGGGGCGCGGTCTACGAGCAGTACTTC
abundance: -; j_gene: TRBJ2-7; v_gene: TRBV27; d_gene: -; CDR3aa: CASSQRGEYEQYF; CDR3nt: TGTGCCAGCAGTCAGAGGGGTGAGTACGAGCAGTACTTC